A selection of T cell receptor beta chains follows, all from one sample in a study of Tregs in tolerant kidney transplant recipients. Libraries were prepared by immunoSEQ multiplex PCR; TCRdb keeps only in-frame clonotypes and omits some of them. The table shows about 72,000 clones, with approximately 92% occurring only once. The source was CD8+ T cells from blood, collected before the transplant. All receptors derive from a human donor who received a combined kidney and bone marrow transplant. Both conserved end residues are part of each CDR3. The D gene is left open where the match is weak. A row's size may be missing; if present it is once, few, many or a size class.

d_gene	j_gene	v_gene	abundance	CDR3aa	CDR3nt
-	TRBJ1-1	TRBV4-2	-	CASSQERYTEAFF	TGTGCCAGCAGCCAAGAGAGGTACACTGAAGCTTTCTTT
-	TRBJ2-3	TRBV9	-	CASSVTVGTDTQYF	TGTGCCAGCAGCGTGACAGTTGGCACAGATACGCAGTATTTT
-	TRBJ1-2	TRBV30	few	CAWSVLALNYGYTF	TGTGCCTGGAGTGTACTCGCCTTGAACTATGGCTACACCTTC
TRBD1	TRBJ2-5	TRBV27	-	CASSSGGGETQYF	TGTGCCAGCAGTTCAGGGGGCGGGGAGACCCAGTACTTC
-	TRBJ2-5	TRBV25-1	-	CASSEYGDPRETQYF	TGTGCCAGCAGTGAATACGGAGACCCGAGAGAGACCCAGTACTTC
-	TRBJ2-5	TRBV27	-	CASSLLSGQETQYF	TGTGCCAGCAGCCTCCTTTCGGGGCAAGAGACCCAGTACTTC
-	TRBJ1-1	TRBV15	once	CATSRDPSSEAFF	TGTGCCACCAGCAGAGACCCCTCCTCTGAAGCTTTCTTT
-	TRBJ2-1	TRBV6-5	-	CASSWRESSYNEQFF	TGTGCCAGCAGTTGGAGGGAGAGCTCCTACAATGAGCAGTTCTTC
-	TRBJ1-1	TRBV12-5	-	CASGLTGRNTEAFF	TGTGCTAGTGGTTTGACCGGGAGGAACACTGAAGCTTTCTTT
TRBD1	TRBJ1-2	TRBV30	-	CAWSVMVDRARDGYTF	TGTGCCTGGAGTGTAATGGTGGACAGGGCCAGGGATGGCTACACCTTC
-	TRBJ1-2	TRBV4-1	-	CASSHEEGNYGYTF	TGCGCCAGCAGCCACGAGGAGGGGAACTATGGCTACACCTTC
-	TRBJ2-1	TRBV5-5	-	CASSPWTGSIGEQFF	TGTGCCAGCAGCCCCTGGACTGGATCCATTGGTGAGCAGTTCTTC
TRBD2	TRBJ2-2	TRBV7-2	-	CASSPPLEREGITGELFF	TGTGCCAGCAGCCCCCCCCTCGAGCGGGAGGGCATCACCGGGGAGCTGTTTTTT
-	TRBJ2-2	TRBV5-6	-	CASSLVWGESGELFF	TGTGCCAGCAGCTTGGTGTGGGGGGAGAGCGGGGAGCTGTTTTTT
-	TRBJ2-7	TRBV5-5	-	CASSPFGGVGYEQYF	TGTGCCAGCAGCCCCTTCGGGGGTGTGGGCTACGAGCAGTACTTC
-	TRBJ2-7	TRBV2	once	CASSESFYEQYF	TGTGCCAGCAGTGAATCATTCTACGAGCAGTACTTC
-	TRBJ2-7	TRBV7-8	-	CASSHPSGGRNYEQYF	TGTGCCAGCAGCCACCCTTCAGGAGGGAGGAACTACGAGCAGTACTTC
TRBD1	TRBJ1-5	TRBV27	-	CASSLLGQVGQPQHF	TGTGCCAGCAGTTTATTGGGACAGGTAGGGCAGCCCCAGCATTTT
TRBD1	TRBJ2-1	TRBV13	-	CASSPPGTGHNEQFF	TGTGCCAGCAGCCCGCCCGGGACAGGGCACAATGAGCAGTTCTTC
TRBD2	TRBJ2-7	TRBV7-9	-	CASSLVSSGDYEQYF	TGTGCCAGCAGCTTAGTGTCTAGCGGAGACTACGAGCAGTACTTC
-	TRBJ2-7	TRBV7-2	-	CASSLVEGNFYEQYF	TGTGCCAGCAGCTTAGTGGAGGGAAATTTCTACGAGCAGTACTTC
-	TRBJ2-1	TRBV29-1	-	CSVGPGTLNNEQFF	TGCAGCGTCGGTCCCGGGACTTTGAACAATGAGCAGTTCTTC
TRBD2	TRBJ2-7	TRBV7-8	-	CASSLTSGSAYEQYF	TGTGCCAGCAGCTTGACTAGCGGATCCGCCTACGAGCAGTACTTC
TRBD1	TRBJ1-2	TRBV2	few	CARFGQGRSDYGYTF	TGTGCCAGATTCGGACAGGGAAGGTCGGACTATGGCTACACCTTC
TRBD1	TRBJ1-1	TRBV27	-	CASRPGQAIEAFF	TGTGCCAGCAGACCGGGACAGGCGATCGAAGCTTTCTTT
-	TRBJ1-2	TRBV19	-	CASSISDEVYGYTF	TGTGCCAGTAGTATTTCGGATGAGGTCTATGGCTACACCTTC
-	TRBJ1-2	TRBV29-1	-	CSVATGNYGYTF	TGCAGCGTGGCTACAGGGAACTATGGCTACACCTTC
TRBD2	TRBJ2-2	TRBV30	-	CAWDPGLGKAGELFF	TGTGCCTGGGATCCGGGACTAGGAAAAGCCGGGGAGCTGTTTTTT
TRBD1	TRBJ1-1	TRBV28	-	CASSLPLITGEDNTEAFF	TGTGCCAGCAGTTTGCCACTTATTACAGGGGAGGATAACACTGAAGCTTTCTTT
-	TRBJ1-1	TRBV28	-	CASSFERRNTEAFF	TGTGCCAGCAGTTTTGAAAGGAGGAACACTGAAGCTTTCTTT
-	TRBJ2-2	TRBV19	-	CASSPNAGGELFF	TGTGCCAGTAGTCCAAATGCAGGGGGGGAGCTGTTTTTT
TRBD1	TRBJ2-5	TRBV4-1	-	CASSLPQGGQETQYF	TGCGCCAGCAGCCTACCACAGGGGGGACAAGAGACCCAGTACTTC
-	TRBJ1-1	TRBV5-1	-	CASSLEAGLNTEAFF	TGCGCCAGCAGCTTGGAGGCAGGGTTGAACACTGAAGCTTTCTTT
-	TRBJ2-1	TRBV11-3	-	CASSQKADLNFNEQFF	TGTGCCAGCAGCCAAAAAGCGGACCTCAATTTCAATGAGCAGTTCTTC
-	TRBJ1-2	TRBV5-1	once	CASSWTGGRDGYTF	TGCGCCAGCAGCTGGACGGGGGGGCGCGATGGCTACACCTTC
-	TRBJ1-2	TRBV19	-	CASWRQYSNYGYTF	TGTGCCAGCTGGAGGCAATATTCTAACTATGGCTACACCTTC
-	TRBJ1-6	TRBV4-3	-	CASSQVSDYNSPLHF	TGCGCCAGCAGCCAAGTATCAGACTATAATTCACCCCTCCACTTT
-	TRBJ2-7	TRBV5-8	-	CASSSGTSTYEQYF	TGTGCCAGCAGCTCCGGGACTTCTACCTACGAGCAGTACTTT
TRBD1	TRBJ1-6	TRBV5-4	-	CASLNFETGDNSPLHF	TGTGCCAGCCTAAATTTCGAAACAGGGGATAATTCCCCCCTCCACTTT
TRBD2	TRBJ2-1	TRBV4-1	-	CASSLLAGAGDEQFF	TGCGCCAGCAGTCTCCTAGCGGGGGCCGGGGATGAGCAGTTCTTC
TRBD2	TRBJ2-5	TRBV7-3	-	CASSWTGTSKETQYF	TGTGCCAGCAGCTGGACCGGGACTAGCAAAGAGACCCAGTACTTC
TRBD2	TRBJ2-1	TRBV11-3	few	CASSGTSGGRVREQFF	TGTGCCAGCAGCGGGACTAGCGGGGGCCGTGTCCGTGAGCAGTTCTTC
TRBD1	TRBJ1-4	TRBV14	once	CASSQLDRGNEKLFF	TGTGCCAGCAGCCAACTGGACAGGGGGAATGAAAAACTGTTTTTT
TRBD1	TRBJ2-7	TRBV2	-	CASSERGTGYYEQYF	TGTGCCAGCAGTGAAAGAGGGACAGGATACTACGAGCAGTACTTC
TRBD1	TRBJ2-2	TRBV5-4	-	CASSLASGTGGDTGELFF	TGTGCCAGCAGCTTGGCTTCCGGGACAGGGGGGGACACCGGGGAGCTGTTTTTT